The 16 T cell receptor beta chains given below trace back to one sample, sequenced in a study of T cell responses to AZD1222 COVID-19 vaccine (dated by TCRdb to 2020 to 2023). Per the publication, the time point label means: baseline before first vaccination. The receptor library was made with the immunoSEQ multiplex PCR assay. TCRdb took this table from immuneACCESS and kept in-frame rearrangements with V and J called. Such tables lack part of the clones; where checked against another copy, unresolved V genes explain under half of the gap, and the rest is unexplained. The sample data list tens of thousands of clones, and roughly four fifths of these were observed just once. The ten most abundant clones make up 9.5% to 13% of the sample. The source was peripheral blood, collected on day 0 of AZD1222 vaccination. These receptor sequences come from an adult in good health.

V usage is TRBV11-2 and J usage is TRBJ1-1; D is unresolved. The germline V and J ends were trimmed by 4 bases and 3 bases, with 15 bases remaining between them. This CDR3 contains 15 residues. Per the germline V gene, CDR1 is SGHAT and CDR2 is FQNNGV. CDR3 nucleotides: TGTGCCAGCAGCTACGAGGCTGCAGGCGACACTGAAGCTTTCTTT. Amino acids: CASSYEAAGDTEAFF.

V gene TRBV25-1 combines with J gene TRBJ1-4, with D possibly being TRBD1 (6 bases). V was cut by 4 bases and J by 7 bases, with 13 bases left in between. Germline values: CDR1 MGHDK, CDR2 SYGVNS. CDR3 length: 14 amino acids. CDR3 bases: TGTGCCAGCAGTGCTCAGGGGCCGGGTGAAAAACTGTTTTTT. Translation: CASSAQGPGEKLFF.

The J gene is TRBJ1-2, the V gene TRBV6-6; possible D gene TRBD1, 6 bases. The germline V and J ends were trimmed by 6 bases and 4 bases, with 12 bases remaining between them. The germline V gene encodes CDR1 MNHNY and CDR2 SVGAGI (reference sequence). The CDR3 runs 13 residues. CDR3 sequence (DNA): TGTGCCAGCAGCCTCGAGGGGGGCTATGGCTACACCTTC. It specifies CASSLEGGYGYTF.

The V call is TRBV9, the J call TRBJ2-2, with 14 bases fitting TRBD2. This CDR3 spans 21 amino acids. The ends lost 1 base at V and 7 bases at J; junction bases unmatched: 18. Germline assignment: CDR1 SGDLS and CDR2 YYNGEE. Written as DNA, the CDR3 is TGTGCCAGCAGCGTAACTCCGGGACTAGCGGGAGTGGGTGGTAAGGTCGGGGAGCTGTTTTTT. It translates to CASSVTPGLAGVGGKVGELFF. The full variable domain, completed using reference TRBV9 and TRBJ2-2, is DSGVTQTPKHLITATGQRVTLRCSPRSGDLSVYWYQQSLDQGLQFLIQYYNGEERAKGNILERFSAQQFPDLHSELNLSSLELGDSALYFCASSVTPGLAGVGGKVGELFFGEGSRLTVL.

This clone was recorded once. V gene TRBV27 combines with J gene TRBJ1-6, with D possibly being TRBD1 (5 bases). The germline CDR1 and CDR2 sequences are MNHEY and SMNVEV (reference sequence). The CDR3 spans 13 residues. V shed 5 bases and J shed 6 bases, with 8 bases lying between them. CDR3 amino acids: CASSGAANSPLHF. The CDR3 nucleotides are TGTGCCAGCAGTGGGGCAGCTAATTCACCCCTCCACTTT.

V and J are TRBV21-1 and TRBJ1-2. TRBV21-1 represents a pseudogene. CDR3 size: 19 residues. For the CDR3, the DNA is TGTGCCAGCAGCAAATGGTCAGGCAGCACAATCGGGTATAACTATGGCTACACCTTC. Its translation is CASSKWSGSTIGYNYGYTF.

The CDR3 spells CARSGTPFKEPQHF. The CDR3 DNA reads as TGTGCCAGAAGTGGGACACCCTTTAAAGAACCCCAGCATTTT. This chain uses TRBV5-3 with TRBJ1-5; perhaps TRBD1 as D (6 bases). TRBV5-3 is an ORF, and what it does is uncertain. The V end lost 5 bases, the J end lost 10 bases, and 19 bases lay between the germline ends. The CDR3 length is 14 residues.

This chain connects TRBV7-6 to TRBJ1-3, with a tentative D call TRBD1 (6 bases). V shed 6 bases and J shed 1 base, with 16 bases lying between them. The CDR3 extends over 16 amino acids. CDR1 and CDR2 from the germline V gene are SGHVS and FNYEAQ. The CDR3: CASSDTGIGSGNTIYF. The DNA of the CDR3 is TGTGCCAGCAGTGACACAGGGATTGGTTCTGGAAACACCATATATTTT.

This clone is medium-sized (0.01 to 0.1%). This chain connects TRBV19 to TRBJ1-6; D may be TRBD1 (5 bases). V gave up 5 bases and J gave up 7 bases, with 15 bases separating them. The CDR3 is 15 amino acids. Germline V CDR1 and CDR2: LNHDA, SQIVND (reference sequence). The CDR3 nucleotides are TGTGCCAGTAGTGGGGGTAGTGGCGACAATTCACCCCTCCACTTT. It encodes CASSGGSGDNSPLHF. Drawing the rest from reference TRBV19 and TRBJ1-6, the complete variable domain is DGGITQSPKYLFRKEGQNVTLSCEQNLNHDAMYWYRQDPGQGLRLIYYSQIVNDFQKGDIAEGYSVSREKKESFPLTVTSAQKNPTAFYLCASSGGSGDNSPLHFGNGTRLTVT.

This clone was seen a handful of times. The CDR3 DNA reads TGTGCCAGCAGTCCACAACCTCCAGGGAACACTGAAGCTTTCTTT. Translating gives CASSPQPPGNTEAFF. The chain is built from TRBV27 and TRBJ1-1; D is ambiguous. This CDR3 is built from 15 residues. V was shortened by 5 bases and J by 1 base, with 14 bases between the two germline ends. Germline V gene data show CDR1 as MNHEY and CDR2 as SMNVEV (reference sequence).

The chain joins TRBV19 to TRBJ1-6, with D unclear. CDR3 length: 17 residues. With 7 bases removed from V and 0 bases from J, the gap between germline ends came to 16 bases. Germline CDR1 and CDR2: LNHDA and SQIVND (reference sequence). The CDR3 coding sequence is TGTGCCAGTACCTCCGAGACCCAGAGCTCCTATAATTCACCCCTCCACTTT. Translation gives CASTSETQSSYNSPLHF.

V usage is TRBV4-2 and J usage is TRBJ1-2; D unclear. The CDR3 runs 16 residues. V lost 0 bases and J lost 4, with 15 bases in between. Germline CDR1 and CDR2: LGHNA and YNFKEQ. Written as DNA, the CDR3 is TGTGCCAGCAGCCAAGAACGAAGAAGGTTCGGCTATGGCTACACCTTC. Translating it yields CASSQERRRFGYGYTF.

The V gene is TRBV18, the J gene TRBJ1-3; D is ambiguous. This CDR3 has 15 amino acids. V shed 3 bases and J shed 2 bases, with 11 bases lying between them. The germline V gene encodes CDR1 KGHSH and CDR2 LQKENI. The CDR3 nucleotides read TGTGCCAGCTCACCTTTCGTAGACGCTGGAAACACCATATATTTT. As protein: CASSPFVDAGNTIYF. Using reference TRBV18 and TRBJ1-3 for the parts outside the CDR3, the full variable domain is NAGVMQNPRHLVRRRGQEARLRCSPMKGHSHVYWYRQLPEEGLKFMVYLQKENIIDESGMPKERFSAEFPKEGPSILRIQQVVRGDSAAYFCASSPFVDAGNTIYFGEGSWLTVV.

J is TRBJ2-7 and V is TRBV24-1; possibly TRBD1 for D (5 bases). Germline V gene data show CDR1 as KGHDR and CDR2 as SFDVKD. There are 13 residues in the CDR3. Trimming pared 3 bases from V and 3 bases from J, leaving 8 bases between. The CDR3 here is CATSDGARYEQYF. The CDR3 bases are TGTGCCACCAGTGATGGGGCCCGCTACGAGCAGTACTTC.

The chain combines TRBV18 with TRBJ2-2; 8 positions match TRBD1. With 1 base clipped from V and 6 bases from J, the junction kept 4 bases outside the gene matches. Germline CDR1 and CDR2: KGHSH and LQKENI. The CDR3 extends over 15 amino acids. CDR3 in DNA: TGTGCCAGCTCACCACTACAGGGGGACGCCGGGGAGCTGTTTTTT. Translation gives CASSPLQGDAGELFF.

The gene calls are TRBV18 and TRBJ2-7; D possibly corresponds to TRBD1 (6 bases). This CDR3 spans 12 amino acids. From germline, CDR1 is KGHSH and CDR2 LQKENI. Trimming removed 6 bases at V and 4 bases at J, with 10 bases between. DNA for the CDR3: TGTGCCAGCTCCCTCCAGGGGTACGAGCAGTACTTC. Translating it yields CASSLQGYEQYF.